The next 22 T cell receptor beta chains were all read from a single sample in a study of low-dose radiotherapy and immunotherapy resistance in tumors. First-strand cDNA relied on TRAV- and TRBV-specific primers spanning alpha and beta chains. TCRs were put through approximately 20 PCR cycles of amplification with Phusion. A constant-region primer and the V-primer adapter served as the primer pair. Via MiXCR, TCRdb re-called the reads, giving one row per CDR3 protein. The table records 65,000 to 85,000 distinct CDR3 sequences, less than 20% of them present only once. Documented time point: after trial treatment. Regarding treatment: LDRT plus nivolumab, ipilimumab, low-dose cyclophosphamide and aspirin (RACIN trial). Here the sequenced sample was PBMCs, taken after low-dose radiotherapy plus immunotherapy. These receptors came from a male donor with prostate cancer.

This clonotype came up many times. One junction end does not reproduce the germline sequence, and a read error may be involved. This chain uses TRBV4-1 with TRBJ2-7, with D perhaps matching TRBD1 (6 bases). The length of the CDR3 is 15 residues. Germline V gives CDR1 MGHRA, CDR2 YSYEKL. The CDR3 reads CASSQDRQALYEQYF. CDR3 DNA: TGTGCCAGCAGCCAAGATAGACAGGCCCTCTACGAGCAGTACTTC.

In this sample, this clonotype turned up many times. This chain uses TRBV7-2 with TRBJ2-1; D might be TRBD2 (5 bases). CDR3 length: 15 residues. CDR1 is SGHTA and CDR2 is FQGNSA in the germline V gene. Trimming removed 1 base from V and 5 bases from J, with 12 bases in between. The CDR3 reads CASSLELAFNNEQFF. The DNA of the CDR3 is TGTGCCAGCAGCTTAGAGCTAGCCTTCAACAATGAGCAGTTCTTC.

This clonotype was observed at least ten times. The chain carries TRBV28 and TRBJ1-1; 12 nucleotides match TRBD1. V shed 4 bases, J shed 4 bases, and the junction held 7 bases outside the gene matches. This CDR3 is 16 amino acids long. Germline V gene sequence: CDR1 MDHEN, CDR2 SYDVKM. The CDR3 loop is CASSSRDRGPSTEAFF. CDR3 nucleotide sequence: TGTGCCAGCAGTTCCCGGGACAGGGGGCCCAGCACTGAAGCTTTCTTT.

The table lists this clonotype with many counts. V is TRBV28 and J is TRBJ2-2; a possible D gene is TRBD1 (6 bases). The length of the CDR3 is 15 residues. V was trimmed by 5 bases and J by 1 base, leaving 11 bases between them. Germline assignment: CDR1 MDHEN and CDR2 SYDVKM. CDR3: CASSTPDRNTGELFF. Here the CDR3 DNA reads TGTGCCAGCAGTACCCCGGACAGGAACACCGGGGAGCTGTTTTTT.

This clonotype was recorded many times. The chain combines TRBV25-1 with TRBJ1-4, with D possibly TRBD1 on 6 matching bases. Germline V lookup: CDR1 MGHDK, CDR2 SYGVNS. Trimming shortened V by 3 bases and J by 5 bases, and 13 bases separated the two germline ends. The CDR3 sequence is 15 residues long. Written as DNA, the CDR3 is TGTGCCAGCAGTGATATTAGGGGGGCAAATGAAAAACTGTTTTTT. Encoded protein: CASSDIRGANEKLFF.

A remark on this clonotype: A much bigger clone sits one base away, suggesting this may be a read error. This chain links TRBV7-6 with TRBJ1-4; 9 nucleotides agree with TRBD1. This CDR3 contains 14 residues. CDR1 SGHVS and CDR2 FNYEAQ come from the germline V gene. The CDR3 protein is CANSLGTGNEKLFF. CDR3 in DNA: TGTGCCAACAGCCTCGGGACAGGGAATGAAAAACTGTTTTTT.

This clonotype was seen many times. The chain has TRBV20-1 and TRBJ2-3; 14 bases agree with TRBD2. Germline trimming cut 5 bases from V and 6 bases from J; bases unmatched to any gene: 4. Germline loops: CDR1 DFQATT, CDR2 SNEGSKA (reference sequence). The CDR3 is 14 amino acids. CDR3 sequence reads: CSARLAGGLDTQYF. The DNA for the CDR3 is TGCAGTGCTCGACTAGCGGGAGGGCTTGATACGCAGTATTTT.

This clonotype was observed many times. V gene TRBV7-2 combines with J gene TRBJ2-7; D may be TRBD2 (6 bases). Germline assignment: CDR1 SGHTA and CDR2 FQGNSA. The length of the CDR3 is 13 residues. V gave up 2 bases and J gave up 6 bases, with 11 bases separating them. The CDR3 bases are TGTGCCAGCAGCTTAACTAGCCGGAGCGAGCAGTACTTC. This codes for CASSLTSRSEQYF.

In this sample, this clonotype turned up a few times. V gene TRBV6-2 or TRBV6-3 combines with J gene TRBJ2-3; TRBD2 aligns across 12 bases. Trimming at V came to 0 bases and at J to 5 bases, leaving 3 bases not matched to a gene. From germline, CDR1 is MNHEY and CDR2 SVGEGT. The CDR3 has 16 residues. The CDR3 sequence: CASSYSLAGGGDTQYF. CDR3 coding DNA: TGTGCCAGCAGTTACTCTCTAGCGGGAGGGGGAGATACGCAGTATTTT.

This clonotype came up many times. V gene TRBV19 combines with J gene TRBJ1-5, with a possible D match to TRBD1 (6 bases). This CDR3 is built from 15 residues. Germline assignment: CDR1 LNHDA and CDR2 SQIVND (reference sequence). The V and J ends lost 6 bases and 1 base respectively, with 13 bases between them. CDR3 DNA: TGTGCCAGTAGGATCACAGGGACCAGCAATCAGCCCCAGCATTTT. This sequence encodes CASRITGTSNQPQHF.

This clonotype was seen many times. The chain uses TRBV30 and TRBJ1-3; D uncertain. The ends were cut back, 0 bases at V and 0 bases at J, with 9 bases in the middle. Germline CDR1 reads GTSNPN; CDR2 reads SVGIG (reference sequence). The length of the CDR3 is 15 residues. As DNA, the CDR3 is TGTGCCTGGAGTGTAGCCCTACTCTCTGGAAACACCATATATTTT. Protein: CAWSVALLSGNTIYF.

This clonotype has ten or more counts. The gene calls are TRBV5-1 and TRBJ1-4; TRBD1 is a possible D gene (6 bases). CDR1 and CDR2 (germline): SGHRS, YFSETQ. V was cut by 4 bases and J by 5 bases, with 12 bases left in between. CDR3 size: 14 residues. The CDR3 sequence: CASSEQGVNEKLFF. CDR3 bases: TGCGCCAGCAGCGAACAGGGTGTCAATGAAAAACTGTTTTTT.

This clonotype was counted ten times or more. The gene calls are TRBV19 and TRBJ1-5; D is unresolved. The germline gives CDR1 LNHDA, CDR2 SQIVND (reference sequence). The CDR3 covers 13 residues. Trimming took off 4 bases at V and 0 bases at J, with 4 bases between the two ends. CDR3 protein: CASSSNSNQPQHF. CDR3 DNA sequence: TGTGCCAGTAGTAGCAATAGCAATCAGCCCCAGCATTTT.

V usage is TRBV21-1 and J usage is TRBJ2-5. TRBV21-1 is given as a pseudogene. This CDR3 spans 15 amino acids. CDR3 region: CASSEMYEARETQYF. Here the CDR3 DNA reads TGTGCCAGCAGCGAAATGTATGAGGCAAGGGAGACCCAGTACTTC.

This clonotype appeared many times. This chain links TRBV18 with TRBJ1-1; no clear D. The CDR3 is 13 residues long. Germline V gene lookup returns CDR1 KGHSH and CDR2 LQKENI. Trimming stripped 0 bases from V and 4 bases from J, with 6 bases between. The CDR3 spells CASSPPQRTEAFF. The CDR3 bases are TGTGCCAGCTCACCACCCCAGCGCACTGAAGCTTTCTTT. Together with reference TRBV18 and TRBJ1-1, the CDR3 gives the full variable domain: NAGVMQNPRHLVRRRGQEARLRCSPMKGHSHVYWYRQLPEEGLKFMVYLQKENIIDESGMPKERFSAEFPKEGPSILRIQQVVRGDSAAYFCASSPPQRTEAFFGQGTRLTVV.

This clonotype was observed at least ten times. The CDR3 spells CASSPGAASTDTQYF. The CDR3 coding sequence is TGTGCCAGCTCACCCGGAGCGGCTAGCACAGATACGCAGTATTTT. The chain links TRBV18 to TRBJ2-3, with a tentative D call TRBD2 (5 bases). V lost 3 bases to trimming and J lost 0 bases, with 10 bases between them. CDR3 size: 15 residues. Germline lookup yields CDR1 KGHSH and CDR2 LQKENI.

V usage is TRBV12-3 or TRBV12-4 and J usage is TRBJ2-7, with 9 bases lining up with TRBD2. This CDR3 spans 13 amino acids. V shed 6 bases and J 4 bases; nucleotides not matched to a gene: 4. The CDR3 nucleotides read TGTGCCAGCAGGCCGCGGGAGGGTTACGAGCAGTACTTC. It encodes CASRPREGYEQYF.

CDR3 region: CASSLGRRRAFF. CDR3 in DNA: TGTGCCAGCAGCCTCGGACGGAGGCGAGCTTTCTTT. The chain combines TRBV12-3 or TRBV12-4 with TRBJ1-1; the D is unclear. The V end was cut by 6 bases, the J end by 10 bases, with 15 bases between. The CDR3 length is 12 residues.

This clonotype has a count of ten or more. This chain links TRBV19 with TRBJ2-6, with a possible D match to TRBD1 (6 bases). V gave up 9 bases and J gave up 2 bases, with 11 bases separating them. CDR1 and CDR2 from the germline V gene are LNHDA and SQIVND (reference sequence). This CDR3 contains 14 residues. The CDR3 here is CASDEGAGANVLTF. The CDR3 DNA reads TGTGCCAGCGATGAGGGGGCTGGGGCCAACGTCCTGACTTTC.

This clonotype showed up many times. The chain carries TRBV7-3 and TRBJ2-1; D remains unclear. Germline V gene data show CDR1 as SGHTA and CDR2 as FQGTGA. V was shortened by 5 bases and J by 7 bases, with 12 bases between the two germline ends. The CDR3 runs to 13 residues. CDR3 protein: CASSPPLSNEQFF. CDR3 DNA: TGTGCCAGCAGCCCGCCGCTTTCGAATGAGCAGTTCTTC. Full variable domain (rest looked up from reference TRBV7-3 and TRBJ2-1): GAGVSQTPSNKVTEKGKYVELRCDPISGHTALYWYRQSLGQGPEFLIYFQGTGAADDSGLPNDRFFAVRPEGSVSTLKIQRTERGDSAVYLCASSPPLSNEQFFGPGTRLTVL.

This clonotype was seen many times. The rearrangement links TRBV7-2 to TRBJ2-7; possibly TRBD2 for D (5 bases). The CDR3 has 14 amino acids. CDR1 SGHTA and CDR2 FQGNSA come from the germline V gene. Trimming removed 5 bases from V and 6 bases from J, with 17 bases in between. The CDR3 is CASSPTLGSREQYF. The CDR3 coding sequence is TGTGCCAGCAGCCCCACCTTGGGGAGTCGCGAGCAGTACTTC. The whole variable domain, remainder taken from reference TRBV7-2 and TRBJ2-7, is GAGVSQSPSNKVTEKGKDVELRCDPISGHTALYWYRQSLGQGLEFLIYFQGNSAPDKSGLPSDRFSAERTGGSVSTLTIQRTQQEDSAVYLCASSPTLGSREQYFGPGTRLTVT.

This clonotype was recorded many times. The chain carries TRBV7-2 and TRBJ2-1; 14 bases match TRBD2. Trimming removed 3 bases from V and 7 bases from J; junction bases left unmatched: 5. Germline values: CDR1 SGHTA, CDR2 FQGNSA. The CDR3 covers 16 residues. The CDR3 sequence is CASSLAGTSGSNEQFF. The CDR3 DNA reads TGTGCCAGCAGCTTGGCCGGGACTAGCGGGAGTAATGAGCAGTTCTTC. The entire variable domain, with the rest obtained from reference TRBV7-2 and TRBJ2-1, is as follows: GAGVSQSPSNKVTEKGKDVELRCDPISGHTALYWYRQSLGQGLEFLIYFQGNSAPDKSGLPSDRFSAERTGGSVSTLTIQRTQQEDSAVYLCASSLAGTSGSNEQFFGPGTRLTVL.